One sample yielded the 16 T cell receptor beta chains listed below, sequenced in a study of shared clonotypes between healthy human individuals (dated by TCRdb to the early 2020s). Libraries were prepared through the immunoSEQ multiplex PCR assay. TCRdb re-hosts the immuneACCESS table, in-frame sequences only. Its copies lack some clones; in the studies checked, an unresolved V gene accounts for under half of them, and the cause for the rest is not known. Recorded for this sample are about 520,000 clones; 81% of them occurred a single time. The ten top clones hold 9.5% to 15% of the sample. Sequencing used PBMCs. The receptor source for this set is a woman in her thirties or forties in good health. Some clones in this sample may be carry-over from other donors' samples.

V usage is TRBV2 and J usage is TRBJ1-5, with 8 bases identical to TRBD1. V shed 11 bases and J 4 bases; nucleotides not matched to a gene: 7. The germline CDR1 and CDR2 sequences are SNHLY and FYNNEI. This CDR3 spans 13 amino acids. CDR3 region: CAGGQGLNQPQHF. DNA of the CDR3: TGTGCCGGAGGACAGGGCCTAAATCAGCCCCAGCATTTT.

The CDR3 protein is CASSSYAPGTLTGELFF. DNA for the CDR3: TGTGCCAGCAGTTCTTATGCCCCCGGGACACTCACCGGGGAGCTGTTTTTT. V gene TRBV27 combines with J gene TRBJ2-2; possibly TRBD1 for D (6 bases). The V and J ends lost 4 bases and 4 bases respectively, with 19 bases between them. The CDR3 is made up of 17 amino acids. The germline V gene encodes CDR1 MNHEY and CDR2 SMNVEV (reference sequence).

About this clone itself: One base separates it from a far larger clone, so it is likely a read error. The rearrangement joins TRBV5-1 to TRBJ1-5; tentative D call: TRBD1 (6 bases). Germline V gene data show CDR1 as SGHRS and CDR2 as YFSETQ. The V gene lost 0 bases and the J gene lost 1 base, with 8 bases spanning the gap. The CDR3 is 15 amino acids. This chain's CDR3 is CASSLAGGSNQPQHF. As DNA, the CDR3 is TGCGCCAGCAGCTTGGCCGGGGGCAGCAATCAGCCCCAGCATTTT.

The chain joins TRBV7-9 to TRBJ2-6; 7 nucleotides agree with TRBD2. CDR1 and CDR2 (germline): SEHNR, FQNEAQ (reference sequence). V trimming: 11 bases; J trimming: 1 base; junction bases outside the gene matches: 2. CDR3 length equals 13 residues. The CDR3 bases are TGTGCCGGCGGGAGTTCTGGGGCCAACGTCCTGACTTTC. This sequence encodes CAGGSSGANVLTF.

As for this clone: In this CDR3 the conserved last residue, phenylalanine or tryptophan, is missing, so a read error is likely. The genes are TRBV5-1 and TRBJ2-7, with TRBD2 identical over 13 bases. The germline CDR1 and CDR2 sequences are SGHRS and YFSETQ. The CDR3 is 14 residues long. CDR3 DNA sequence: TGTGCCAACAGCCCGGGACTAGCGGGGTACGAGCAGTACTTA. Amino acid sequence: CANSPGLAGYEQYL.

This clone has only one observation. This chain joins TRBV11-2 and TRBJ1-1, with D possibly being TRBD1 (5 bases). V was cut by 0 bases and J by 5 bases, with 10 bases left in between. Germline V gene sequence: CDR1 SGHAT, CDR2 FQNNGV. The CDR3 is made up of 14 amino acids. CDR3 sequence: CASSLDLGVTEAFF. DNA of the CDR3: TGTGCCAGCAGCTTAGATCTGGGGGTGACTGAAGCTTTCTTT. The complete variable domain, with remaining parts taken from reference TRBV11-2 and TRBJ1-1, reads EAGVAQSPRYKIIEKRQSVAFWCNPISGHATLYWYQQILGQGPKLLIQFQNNGVVDDSQLPKDRFSAERLKGVDSTLKIQPAKLEDSAVYLCASSLDLGVTEAFFGQGTRLTVV.

The V and J genes are TRBV9 and TRBJ1-1; D perhaps matches TRBD1 (6 bases). CDR1 and CDR2 from the germline V gene are SGDLS and YYNGEE. This CDR3 comprises 13 residues. V was cut by 3 bases and J by 1 base, with 7 bases left in between. CDR3 sequence reads: CASSAQGNTEAFF. CDR3 in DNA: TGTGCCAGCAGCGCACAGGGGAACACTGAAGCTTTCTTT.

The V gene is TRBV29-1, the J gene TRBJ1-1; no firm D call. The V end was cut by 7 bases, the J end by 0 bases, with 6 bases between. The CDR3 is 11 amino acids. The germline V gene encodes CDR1 SQVTM and CDR2 ANQGSEA. The CDR3 DNA reads TGCAGCGCGCTCATGAACACTGAAGCTTTCTTT. Translation: CSALMNTEAFF. Full variable domain (missing parts from reference TRBV29-1 and TRBJ1-1): SAVISQKPSRDICQRGTSLTIQCQVDSQVTMMFWYRQQPGQSLTLIATANQGSEATYESGFVIDKFPISRPNLTFSTLTVSNMSPEDSSIYLCSALMNTEAFFGQGTRLTVV.

A few counts support this clone. V and J are TRBV13 and TRBJ1-1; maybe TRBD1 (5 bases). Germline V lookup: CDR1 PRHDT, CDR2 FYEKMQ (reference sequence). Trimming stripped 6 bases from V and 5 bases from J, with 13 bases between. The CDR3 sequence is 13 residues long. The CDR3 region is CASSPGRLTEAFF. In nucleotides, the CDR3 is TGTGCCAGCAGTCCAGGGAGGTTGACTGAAGCTTTCTTT.

Comments on this clone: A read error likely explains this, since a far larger clone differs by one base. This sequence joins TRBV28 and TRBJ2-7; TRBD1 aligns across 8 bases. The CDR3 runs to 14 residues. With 4 bases clipped from V and 1 base from J, the junction kept 3 bases outside the gene matches. The germline CDR1 and CDR2 sequences are MDHEN and SYDVKM. CDR3 in amino acids: CASSSRGRSYEQYF. In nucleotides, the CDR3 is TGTGCCAGCAGTTCCAGGGGGCGATCCTACGAGCAGTACTTC.

With regard to this clone: A far bigger clonotype differs at one base, so this is likely a read error. The chain links TRBV4-1 to TRBJ2-7; perhaps TRBD2 as D (5 bases). V lost 4 bases and J 0 bases, leaving 13 bases between the germline ends. From germline, CDR1 is MGHRA and CDR2 YSYEKL. CDR3 length equals 15 residues. CDR3 residues: CASSPGGGTSYEQYF. Here the CDR3 DNA reads TGCGCCAGCAGCCCCGGAGGTGGCACCTCCTACGAGCAGTACTTC.

The chain carries TRBV5-4 and TRBJ2-1; 11 bases agree with TRBD2. Germline trimming cut 0 bases from V and 13 bases from J; bases unmatched to any gene: 3. CDR1 SGHNT and CDR2 YYREEE come from the germline V gene (reference sequence). The CDR3 covers 13 residues. CDR3 nucleotide sequence: TGTGCCAGCAGCTTGGGGACTAGCGGGTTTCAGTTCTTC. Encoded protein: CASSLGTSGFQFF. Supplemented by reference TRBV5-4 and TRBJ2-1, the full variable domain reads ETGVTQSPTHLIKTRGQQVTLRCSSQSGHNTVSWYQQALGQGPQFIFQYYREEENGRGNFPPRFSGLQFPNYSSELNVNALELDDSALYLCASSLGTSGFQFFGPGTRLTVL.

The chain links TRBV19 to TRBJ1-4; tentative D call: TRBD1 (6 bases). Trimming left V 6 bases short and J 0 bases short, with 14 bases between. The CDR3 is 16 residues long. CDR1 and CDR2 from the germline V gene are LNHDA and SQIVND (reference sequence). CDR3 region: CASSLQGGPTNEKLFF. The CDR3 DNA reads as TGTGCCAGTAGCCTACAGGGTGGCCCAACTAATGAAAAACTGTTTTTT.

A word on this clone: This likely reflects a read error, since a far larger clone is one base away. Other DNA sequences within the sample encode an identical CDR3. This rearrangement joins TRBV4-2 to TRBJ2-6, with D possibly TRBD1 on 5 matching bases. Germline values: CDR1 LGHNA, CDR2 YNFKEQ. This CDR3 is 15 amino acids long. The CDR3 bases are TGTGCCAGCAGCCAAGAGGGGTCTGGGGCAAACGTCCTGACTTTC. Its translation: CASSQEGSGANVLTF.

This chain joins TRBV7-7 and TRBJ2-1; 10 bases fit TRBD2. The length of the CDR3 is 13 residues. V shed 5 bases and J 9 bases; nucleotides not matched to a gene: 4. The V gene's germline CDR1 is SSHAT and CDR2 FNYEAQ (reference sequence). CDR3 protein: CASSARLAGEQFF. In DNA, the CDR3 is TGTGCCAGCAGCGCCCGACTAGCGGGTGAGCAGTTCTTC.

The rearrangement links TRBV6-6 to TRBJ1-5; D is possibly TRBD1 (6 bases). Germline assignment: CDR1 MNHNY and CDR2 SVGAGI (reference sequence). Trimming shortened V by 6 bases and J by 5 bases, and 11 bases separated the two germline ends. The CDR3 runs 13 residues. DNA of the CDR3: TGTGCCAGCAGGTGGGGGCCGGATCAGCCCCAGCATTTT. Translating gives CASRWGPDQPQHF.